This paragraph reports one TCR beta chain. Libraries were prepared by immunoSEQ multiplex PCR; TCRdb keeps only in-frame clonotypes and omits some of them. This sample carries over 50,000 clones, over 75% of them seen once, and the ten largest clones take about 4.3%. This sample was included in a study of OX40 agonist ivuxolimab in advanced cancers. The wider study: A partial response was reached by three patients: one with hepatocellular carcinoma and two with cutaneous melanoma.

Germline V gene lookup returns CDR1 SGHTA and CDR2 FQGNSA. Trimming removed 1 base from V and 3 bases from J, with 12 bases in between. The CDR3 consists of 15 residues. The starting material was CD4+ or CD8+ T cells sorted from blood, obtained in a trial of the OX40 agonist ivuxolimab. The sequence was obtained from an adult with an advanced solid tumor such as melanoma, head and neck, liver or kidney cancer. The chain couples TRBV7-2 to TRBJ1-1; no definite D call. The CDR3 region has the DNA TGTGCCAGCAGCTTAGGATCAAGACTATACACTGAAGCTTTCTTT. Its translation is CASSLGSRLYTEAFF.